The clone carrying this T cell receptor (beta chain) was observed once. Here immunoSEQ multiplex PCR was the method, and the copy in TCRdb shows in-frame clones only, minus some. The profile shows approximately 3,000 clones, 73% of them singletons. This specimen comes from a study of immune evolution from preneoplasia to lung adenocarcinoma. CDR3 length: 18 residues. After removal of 3 bases from V and 8 bases from J, the junction contained 18 bases not matched to a gene. From germline, CDR1 is SGHRS and CDR2 YFSETQ. The chain couples TRBV5-1 to TRBJ1-4; 8 bases align to TRBD1. The specimen sequenced was FFPE minimally invasive lung adenocarcinoma tissue. This clonotype originated in a person between 60 and 80 years old with lung adenocarcinoma. CDR3 DNA: TGCGCCAGCAGCTGGAAACTCACTCAAGGACAGGGCGGAGAAAAACTGTTTTTT. Translated: CASSWKLTQGQGGEKLFF. Supplemented by reference TRBV5-1 and TRBJ1-4, the full variable domain reads KAGVTQTPRYLIKTRGQQVTLSCSPISGHRSVSWYQQTPGQGLQFLFEYFSETQRNKGNFPGRFSGRQFSNSRSEMNVSTLELGDSALYLCASSWKLTQGQGGEKLFFGSGTQLSVL.